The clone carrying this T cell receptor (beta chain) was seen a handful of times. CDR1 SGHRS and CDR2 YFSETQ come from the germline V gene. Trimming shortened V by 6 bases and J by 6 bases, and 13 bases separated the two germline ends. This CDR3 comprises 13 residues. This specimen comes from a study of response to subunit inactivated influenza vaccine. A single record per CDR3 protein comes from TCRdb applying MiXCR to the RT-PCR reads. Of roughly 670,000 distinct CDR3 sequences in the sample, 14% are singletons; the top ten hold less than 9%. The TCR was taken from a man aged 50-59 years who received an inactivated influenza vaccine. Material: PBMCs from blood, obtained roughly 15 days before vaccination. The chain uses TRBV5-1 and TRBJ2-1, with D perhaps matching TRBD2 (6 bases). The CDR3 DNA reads TGCGCCAGCAATGGGGAGGTCGGCAATGAGCAGTTCTTC. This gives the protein CASNGEVGNEQFF.